The entry below describes one T cell receptor (beta chain). In the authors' workflow: Nucleated cell counts were estimated from reference gene primer amplification. The method was immunoSEQ multiplex PCR; TCRdb's version includes in-frame clones alone and lacks a portion of them. V and J calls and clone size are those listed in that table; D and trimming were worked out from the DNA. The table includes 250,000 to 300,000 clones, 85% detected once. These data belong to a study of blood T cell repertoires in COVID-19. Study overall: Sites across the United States, Italy and Spain contributed samples from acute and convalescent COVID-19. PBMCs, B-cell-depleted T cells, or T cells provided the cDNA or gDNA that made up the material.

The receptor comes from a man over 45 with active or convalescent COVID-19. The sample was peripheral blood.

CDR3 nucleotide sequence: TGTGCCAGCTCACCAGCGACAGGGGAAACTGAAGCTTTCTTT. This codes for CASSPATGETEAFF. The J gene is TRBJ1-1, the V gene TRBV18; TRBD1 matches at 8 bases. This CDR3 contains 14 residues. After removal of 2 bases from V and 5 bases from J, the junction contained 4 bases not matched to a gene. Germline V CDR1 and CDR2: KGHSH, LQKENI.